Listed here are 5 T cell receptor beta chains from one sample, sequenced in a study of blood T cell repertoires in COVID-19. This table comes from immunoSEQ multiplex PCR, and its TCRdb copy is limited to in-frame clones, with some not included. The table records 150,000 or so clones, 80% to 90% of them present only once. Sequencing was done on a sample of peripheral blood. Every receptor here comes from a man between 18 and 29 years old with COVID-19, enrolled during active disease.

The gene calls are TRBV25-1 and TRBJ2-7; TRBD1 agrees at 8 bases. Germline CDR1 and CDR2: MGHDK and SYGVNS. Trimming at V came to 5 bases and at J to 6 bases, leaving 6 bases not matched to a gene. The CDR3 runs to 13 residues. CDR3 nucleotides: TGTGCCAGCAGTTGGACAGGGATAAGCGAGCAGTACTTC. This codes for CASSWTGISEQYF.

This CDR3 is CASSRGWGPYEQYF. The CDR3 DNA is TGTGCCAGCAGTCGCGGATGGGGCCCCTACGAGCAGTACTTC. The rearrangement links TRBV6-6 to TRBJ2-7; weak D call: TRBD1 (5 bases). Germline values: CDR1 MNHNY, CDR2 SVGAGI (reference sequence). Trimming removed 5 bases at V and 2 bases at J, with 13 bases between. The CDR3 extends over 14 amino acids.

The gene calls are TRBV6-4 and TRBJ2-2; D remains unclear. From germline, CDR1 is MRHNA and CDR2 SNTAGT. V lost 4 bases and J lost 0, with 6 bases in between. This CDR3 is built from 14 residues. The CDR3 is CASSVSANTGELFF. CDR3 DNA sequence: TGTGCCAGCAGTGTGTCCGCGAACACCGGGGAGCTGTTTTTT.

The CDR3 here is CASRRIGVNTEAFF. CDR3 sequence (DNA): TGCGCCAGCAGGAGGATAGGGGTGAACACTGAAGCTTTCTTT. The chain is built from TRBV4-3 and TRBJ1-1; TRBD1 might be the D (5 bases). This CDR3 is built from 14 residues. Germline CDR1 reads LGHNA; CDR2 reads YSLEER. Trimming took 6 bases from V and 0 from J, leaving 11 bases between them.

The chain recombines TRBV28 with TRBJ1-2; possible D gene TRBD1, 5 bases. The V and J ends lost 6 bases and 3 bases respectively, with 11 bases between them. CDR3 size: 13 residues. Germline assignment: CDR1 MDHEN and CDR2 SYDVKM. The CDR3 nucleotides read TGTGCCAGCAGGCGGGGGGTTGACTATGGCTACACCTTC. Its protein is CASRRGVDYGYTF.